The subject of this entry is one T cell receptor (beta chain). These data originate in a study of identical twins. TCRdb processed the 5' RACE reads anew with MiXCR; each CDR3 protein has one entry. The sample consists of about 470,000 distinct CDR3 sequences, approximately 24% of them appearing once. Per the germline V gene, CDR1 is SQVTM and CDR2 is ANQGSEA. Trimming cost V 0 bases and J 6 bases, with 14 bases left between them. This CDR3 is built from 14 residues. These data also featured in a second study, about T cells expressing NK-cell markers. That report adds: The authors derived TCR beta repertoires from sorted CD3+CD56+NKG2C+, CD3+CD56+NKG2C- and CD3+CD56-NKG2C+ T cells.

The V and J genes are TRBV29-1 and TRBJ1-1; possible D gene TRBD1, 5 bases. The clonotype was recovered from a woman under 30 in good health. Sequencing was carried out using CD4+ T cells sorted from blood. The CDR3 region has the DNA TGCAGCGTTGAAGATACGGGGCAGGGTTCTGAAGCTTTCTTT. This gives the protein CSVEDTGQGSEAFF.